This T cell receptor (beta chain) was sequenced for a study of beta chain features in type 1 diabetes. Overall study findings and caveats: People with Type 1 diabetes carried modestly yet significantly shorter TCRB CDR3s in all four CD4+ subsets. Within patients, naive, central memory and Treg TCRB repertoires seemed more similar than within healthy donors. In patients and controls equally, PCR might favor templates that are shorter. Whether TCRB rearrangement is influenced by HLA type was left unresolved in this analysis.

Expressed TCRB transcripts were sequenced, since all the RNA that had been isolated was reverse transcribed. Around 3.57 million reads was the average for naive, central memory and regulatory T cell samples. TCRdb's copy holds only in-frame clones and misses some; the assay was immunoSEQ multiplex PCR. Of about 340,000 clones detected, approximately 13% appear once; the ten largest clones hold around 0.016%. In its sample, this clone was seen a few times. The antigen is unknown. The V gene end was trimmed by 0 bases and the J gene end by 4 bases; junction bases not matched to a gene: 9. From germline, CDR1 is SGHDT and CDR2 YYEEEE. This CDR3 contains 17 residues.

This sequence originates from a woman younger than 30 with type 1 diabetes. The sample consisted of naive CD4+ T cells from blood. V usage is TRBV5-6 and J usage is TRBJ2-1, with 8 bases aligning to TRBD2. The CDR3 loop reads CASSLVGRAPTYNEQFF. The CDR3 coding sequence is TGTGCCAGCAGCTTGGTCGGGAGGGCCCCTACTTACAATGAGCAGTTCTTC.